Below, 21 T cell receptor beta chains from the same sample are listed, as sequenced in a study of spatial heterogeneity in lung cancer. TCRdb fed the 5' RACE reads into MiXCR, producing one record per CDR3 protein. The sample lists roughly 120,000 distinct CDR3 sequences; less than 15% were seen once. The time point was: blood at routine non-recurrence follow-up after resection. From tumor, nontumor lung or frozen PBMC, whole RNA was taken unsorted for sequencing. The specimen was PBMCs, collected at follow-up. The source of these receptors is a male donor with early-stage non-small cell lung cancer.

CDR3 DNA: TGTGCCAGCAGCTTTGCTAGCGGGGGCTTCACAGATACGCAGTATTTT. Its protein is CASSFASGGFTDTQYF. This chain connects TRBV7-6 to TRBJ2-3; 10 bases are a match to TRBD2. The CDR3 has 16 amino acids. The trim removed 3 bases at V and 2 bases at J, leaving 5 bases unmatched. Germline V gives CDR1 SGHVS, CDR2 FNYEAQ.

The chain links TRBV7-3 to TRBJ1-1; possible D gene TRBD1, 5 bases. V lost 4 bases to trimming and J lost 0 bases, with 6 bases between them. From germline, CDR1 is SGHTA and CDR2 FQGTGA. The CDR3 runs 13 residues. CDR3 residues: CASSSRVNTEAFF. CDR3 DNA sequence: TGTGCCAGCAGCTCCAGGGTGAACACTGAAGCTTTCTTT.

This clonotype rates as medium-sized. The V call is TRBV27, the J call TRBJ2-7; 9 bases map to TRBD2. Germline loops: CDR1 MNHEY, CDR2 SMNVEV (reference sequence). This CDR3 spans 13 amino acids. V gave up 3 bases and J gave up 6 bases; unmatched junction bases: 3. CDR3 loop: CASSLGLAGEQYF. As DNA, the CDR3 is TGTGCCAGCAGTTTGGGACTAGCTGGCGAGCAGTACTTC.

This clonotype came up many times. The V and J genes are TRBV7-3 and TRBJ2-1, with TRBD1 matching 10 bases. The CDR3 has 15 residues. Losses at the gene ends were 4 bases for V and 7 bases for J; bases not matched to a gene: 7. In germline, CDR1 is SGHTA, CDR2 FQGTGA. CDR3 nucleotides: TGTGCCAGCAGCTCGGGGACAGGGGTATTGAATGAGCAGTTCTTC. Its protein is CASSSGTGVLNEQFF.

In this sample, this clonotype turned up a few times. The V call is TRBV10-3, the J call TRBJ2-3; D may be TRBD1 (7 bases). Trimming took off 11 bases at V and 2 bases at J, with 20 bases between the two ends. This CDR3 has 15 amino acids. Germline CDR1 reads ENHRY; CDR2 reads SYGVKD. CDR3 DNA sequence: TGTGCCGCCCGAAGGGCGGGACAGATCACAGATACGCAGTATTTT. Amino acid sequence: CAARRAGQITDTQYF.

The chain carries TRBV3-1 and TRBJ2-1; D gene uncertain. Germline V gives CDR1 LGHDT, CDR2 YNNKEL (reference sequence). CDR3 length: 16 residues. Trimming took 0 bases from V and 1 from J, leaving 10 bases between them. The chain's CDR3 is CASSQEGRISYNEQFF. Here the CDR3 DNA reads TGTGCCAGCAGCCAAGAGGGAAGAATATCCTACAATGAGCAGTTCTTC.

This clonotype was counted between two and nine times. The chain combines TRBV9 with TRBJ1-3; D might be TRBD1 (6 bases). The V end lost 2 bases, the J end lost 2 bases, and 14 bases lay between the germline ends. Germline loops: CDR1 SGDLS, CDR2 YYNGEE. The CDR3 is 16 residues long. The CDR3 nucleotides read TGTGCCAGCAGCGTTAGGGGGGCGCCTCCTGGAAACACCATATATTTT. Its protein is CASSVRGAPPGNTIYF.

This clonotype was detected many times. V and J are TRBV7-9 and TRBJ2-7; TRBD1 matches at 8 bases. Germline V gene sequence: CDR1 SEHNR, CDR2 FQNEAQ (reference sequence). CDR3 length: 13 amino acids. Trimming took 8 bases from V and 1 from J; bases not matched to a gene: 4. The CDR3 loop is CASGDRKSYEQYF. As DNA, the CDR3 is TGTGCCAGCGGGGACAGGAAATCCTACGAGCAGTACTTC.

This chain uses TRBV24-1 with TRBJ2-3, with 7 positions matching TRBD1. CDR3 length: 16 residues. Trimming removed 3 bases from V and 4 bases from J; junction bases left unmatched: 9. Germline V gene sequence: CDR1 KGHDR, CDR2 SFDVKD. In nucleotides, the CDR3 is TGTGCCACCAGTGATCGACAGGGCAGTCGTGCAGATACGCAGTATTTT. Translating gives CATSDRQGSRADTQYF.

This chain uses TRBV7-9 with TRBJ2-5, with D perhaps matching TRBD1 (6 bases). CDR3 length equals 14 residues. The germline gives CDR1 SEHNR, CDR2 FQNEAQ (reference sequence). Trimming took off 1 base at V and 7 bases at J, with 13 bases between the two ends. This CDR3 reads CASSLGGGEGTQYF. For the CDR3, the DNA is TGTGCCAGCAGCTTAGGTGGGGGCGAAGGGACCCAGTACTTC.

The V call is TRBV28, the J call TRBJ2-1; D is undetermined. V was trimmed by 5 bases and J by 9 bases, leaving 20 bases between them. The CDR3 is made up of 15 amino acids. Germline V gene sequence: CDR1 MDHEN, CDR2 SYDVKM. Written as DNA, the CDR3 is TGTGCCAGCAGTAGACGTGGGATCCCGCGATTTGAGCAGTTCTTC. This gives the protein CASSRRGIPRFEQFF.

This clonotype was found many times. The rearrangement links TRBV12-3 or TRBV12-4 to TRBJ1-1; D unclear. Trimming left V 1 base short and J 0 bases short, with 6 bases between. The CDR3 runs 14 residues. CDR3 in DNA: TGTGCCAGCAGTTTAGACAGAGTGAACACTGAAGCTTTCTTT. Protein: CASSLDRVNTEAFF.

This CDR3 reads CSARGAGRNEQFF. The CDR3 coding sequence is TGCAGTGCTAGGGGGGCAGGAAGAAATGAGCAGTTCTTC. The V gene is TRBV20-1, the J gene TRBJ2-1; TRBD1 is a possible D gene (6 bases). Per the germline V gene, CDR1 is DFQATT and CDR2 is SNEGSKA (reference sequence). The CDR3 covers 13 residues. V lost 3 bases and J 7 bases, leaving 13 bases between the germline ends.

The V gene is TRBV15, the J gene TRBJ2-5; 16 positions match TRBD2. The germline CDR1 and CDR2 sequences are LNHNV and YYDKDF (reference sequence). The CDR3 runs to 18 residues. The V and J ends lost 3 bases and 4 bases, in that order; junction bases with no gene match: 8. The DNA of the CDR3 is TGTGCCACCAGCAGTTCTCGTGGGACTAGCGGGAGGGGAGAGACCCAGTACTTC. Protein sequence: CATSSSRGTSGRGETQYF.

Note on this clonotype: Compared with germline, one end of the junction differs, possibly owing to a read error. The V call is TRBV28, the J call TRBJ2-2; 10 bases agree with TRBD2. This CDR3 region has 15 residues. Germline V gene data show CDR1 as MDHEN and CDR2 as SYDVKM. The CDR3 sequence: CASLSGGANTRELFF. CDR3 DNA: TGTGCCAGTCTGAGCGGGGGGGCAAACACCAGGGAGCTGTTTTTT.

This clonotype has just a few counts. The chain is built from TRBV7-2 and TRBJ2-6; TRBD2 is a possible D gene (5 bases). V lost 5 bases and J lost 0, with 14 bases in between. This CDR3 has 17 residues. Germline lookup yields CDR1 SGHTA and CDR2 FQGNSA. CDR3 DNA: TGTGCCAGCAGCCCCCGCGGGTACGACTCTGGGGCCAACGTCCTGACTTTC. Encoded protein: CASSPRGYDSGANVLTF.

The chain has TRBV7-2 and TRBJ2-1, with D possibly TRBD2 on 6 matching bases. V lost 5 bases, J lost 14 bases, and 16 bases lay in between. Germline V gene data show CDR1 as SGHTA and CDR2 as FQGNSA. The CDR3 runs to 12 residues. CDR3 residues: CASSRGPGGKFF. CDR3 DNA sequence: TGTGCCAGCAGCCGGGGCCCCGGAGGGAAGTTCTTC.

This clonotype occurred many times. The chain employs TRBV3-1 and TRBJ1-6; maybe TRBD1 (5 bases). Germline V gene lookup returns CDR1 LGHDT and CDR2 YNNKEL (reference sequence). Trimming shortened V by 4 bases and J by 7 bases, and 11 bases separated the two germline ends. The CDR3 runs 14 residues. The CDR3 reads CASSLVEGNSPLHF. The CDR3 nucleotides read TGTGCCAGCAGCCTGGTTGAGGGGAATTCACCCCTCCACTTT.

V is TRBV20-1 and J is TRBJ2-7; D is unclear. This CDR3 contains 11 residues. Trimming removed 4 bases at V and 7 bases at J, with 11 bases between. CDR1 and CDR2 from the germline V gene are DFQATT and SNEGSKA (reference sequence). CDR3 loop: CSAKEMREQYF. The DNA of the CDR3 is TGCAGTGCTAAAGAAATGAGAGAGCAGTACTTC.

This sequence joins TRBV25-1 and TRBJ1-6; the D is unclear. V was shortened by 7 bases and J by 10 bases, with 14 bases between the two germline ends. CDR3 length: 13 amino acids. The germline CDR1 and CDR2 sequences are MGHDK and SYGVNS. Written as DNA, the CDR3 is TGTGCCAGCACCCGGGCCTCCTCATCACCCCTCCACTTT. This codes for CASTRASSSPLHF.

Ten or more counts support this clonotype. J is TRBJ1-5 and V is TRBV10-3, with D tentatively TRBD1 (6 bases). Looked up from germline, CDR1 is ENHRY and CDR2 is SYGVKD. V dropped 4 bases and J dropped 3 bases, with 10 bases sitting between them. This CDR3 spans 14 amino acids. Written as DNA, the CDR3 is TGTGCCATCAGTGGGGCAGGGGACAATCAGCCCCAGCATTTT. It codes for CAISGAGDNQPQHF.